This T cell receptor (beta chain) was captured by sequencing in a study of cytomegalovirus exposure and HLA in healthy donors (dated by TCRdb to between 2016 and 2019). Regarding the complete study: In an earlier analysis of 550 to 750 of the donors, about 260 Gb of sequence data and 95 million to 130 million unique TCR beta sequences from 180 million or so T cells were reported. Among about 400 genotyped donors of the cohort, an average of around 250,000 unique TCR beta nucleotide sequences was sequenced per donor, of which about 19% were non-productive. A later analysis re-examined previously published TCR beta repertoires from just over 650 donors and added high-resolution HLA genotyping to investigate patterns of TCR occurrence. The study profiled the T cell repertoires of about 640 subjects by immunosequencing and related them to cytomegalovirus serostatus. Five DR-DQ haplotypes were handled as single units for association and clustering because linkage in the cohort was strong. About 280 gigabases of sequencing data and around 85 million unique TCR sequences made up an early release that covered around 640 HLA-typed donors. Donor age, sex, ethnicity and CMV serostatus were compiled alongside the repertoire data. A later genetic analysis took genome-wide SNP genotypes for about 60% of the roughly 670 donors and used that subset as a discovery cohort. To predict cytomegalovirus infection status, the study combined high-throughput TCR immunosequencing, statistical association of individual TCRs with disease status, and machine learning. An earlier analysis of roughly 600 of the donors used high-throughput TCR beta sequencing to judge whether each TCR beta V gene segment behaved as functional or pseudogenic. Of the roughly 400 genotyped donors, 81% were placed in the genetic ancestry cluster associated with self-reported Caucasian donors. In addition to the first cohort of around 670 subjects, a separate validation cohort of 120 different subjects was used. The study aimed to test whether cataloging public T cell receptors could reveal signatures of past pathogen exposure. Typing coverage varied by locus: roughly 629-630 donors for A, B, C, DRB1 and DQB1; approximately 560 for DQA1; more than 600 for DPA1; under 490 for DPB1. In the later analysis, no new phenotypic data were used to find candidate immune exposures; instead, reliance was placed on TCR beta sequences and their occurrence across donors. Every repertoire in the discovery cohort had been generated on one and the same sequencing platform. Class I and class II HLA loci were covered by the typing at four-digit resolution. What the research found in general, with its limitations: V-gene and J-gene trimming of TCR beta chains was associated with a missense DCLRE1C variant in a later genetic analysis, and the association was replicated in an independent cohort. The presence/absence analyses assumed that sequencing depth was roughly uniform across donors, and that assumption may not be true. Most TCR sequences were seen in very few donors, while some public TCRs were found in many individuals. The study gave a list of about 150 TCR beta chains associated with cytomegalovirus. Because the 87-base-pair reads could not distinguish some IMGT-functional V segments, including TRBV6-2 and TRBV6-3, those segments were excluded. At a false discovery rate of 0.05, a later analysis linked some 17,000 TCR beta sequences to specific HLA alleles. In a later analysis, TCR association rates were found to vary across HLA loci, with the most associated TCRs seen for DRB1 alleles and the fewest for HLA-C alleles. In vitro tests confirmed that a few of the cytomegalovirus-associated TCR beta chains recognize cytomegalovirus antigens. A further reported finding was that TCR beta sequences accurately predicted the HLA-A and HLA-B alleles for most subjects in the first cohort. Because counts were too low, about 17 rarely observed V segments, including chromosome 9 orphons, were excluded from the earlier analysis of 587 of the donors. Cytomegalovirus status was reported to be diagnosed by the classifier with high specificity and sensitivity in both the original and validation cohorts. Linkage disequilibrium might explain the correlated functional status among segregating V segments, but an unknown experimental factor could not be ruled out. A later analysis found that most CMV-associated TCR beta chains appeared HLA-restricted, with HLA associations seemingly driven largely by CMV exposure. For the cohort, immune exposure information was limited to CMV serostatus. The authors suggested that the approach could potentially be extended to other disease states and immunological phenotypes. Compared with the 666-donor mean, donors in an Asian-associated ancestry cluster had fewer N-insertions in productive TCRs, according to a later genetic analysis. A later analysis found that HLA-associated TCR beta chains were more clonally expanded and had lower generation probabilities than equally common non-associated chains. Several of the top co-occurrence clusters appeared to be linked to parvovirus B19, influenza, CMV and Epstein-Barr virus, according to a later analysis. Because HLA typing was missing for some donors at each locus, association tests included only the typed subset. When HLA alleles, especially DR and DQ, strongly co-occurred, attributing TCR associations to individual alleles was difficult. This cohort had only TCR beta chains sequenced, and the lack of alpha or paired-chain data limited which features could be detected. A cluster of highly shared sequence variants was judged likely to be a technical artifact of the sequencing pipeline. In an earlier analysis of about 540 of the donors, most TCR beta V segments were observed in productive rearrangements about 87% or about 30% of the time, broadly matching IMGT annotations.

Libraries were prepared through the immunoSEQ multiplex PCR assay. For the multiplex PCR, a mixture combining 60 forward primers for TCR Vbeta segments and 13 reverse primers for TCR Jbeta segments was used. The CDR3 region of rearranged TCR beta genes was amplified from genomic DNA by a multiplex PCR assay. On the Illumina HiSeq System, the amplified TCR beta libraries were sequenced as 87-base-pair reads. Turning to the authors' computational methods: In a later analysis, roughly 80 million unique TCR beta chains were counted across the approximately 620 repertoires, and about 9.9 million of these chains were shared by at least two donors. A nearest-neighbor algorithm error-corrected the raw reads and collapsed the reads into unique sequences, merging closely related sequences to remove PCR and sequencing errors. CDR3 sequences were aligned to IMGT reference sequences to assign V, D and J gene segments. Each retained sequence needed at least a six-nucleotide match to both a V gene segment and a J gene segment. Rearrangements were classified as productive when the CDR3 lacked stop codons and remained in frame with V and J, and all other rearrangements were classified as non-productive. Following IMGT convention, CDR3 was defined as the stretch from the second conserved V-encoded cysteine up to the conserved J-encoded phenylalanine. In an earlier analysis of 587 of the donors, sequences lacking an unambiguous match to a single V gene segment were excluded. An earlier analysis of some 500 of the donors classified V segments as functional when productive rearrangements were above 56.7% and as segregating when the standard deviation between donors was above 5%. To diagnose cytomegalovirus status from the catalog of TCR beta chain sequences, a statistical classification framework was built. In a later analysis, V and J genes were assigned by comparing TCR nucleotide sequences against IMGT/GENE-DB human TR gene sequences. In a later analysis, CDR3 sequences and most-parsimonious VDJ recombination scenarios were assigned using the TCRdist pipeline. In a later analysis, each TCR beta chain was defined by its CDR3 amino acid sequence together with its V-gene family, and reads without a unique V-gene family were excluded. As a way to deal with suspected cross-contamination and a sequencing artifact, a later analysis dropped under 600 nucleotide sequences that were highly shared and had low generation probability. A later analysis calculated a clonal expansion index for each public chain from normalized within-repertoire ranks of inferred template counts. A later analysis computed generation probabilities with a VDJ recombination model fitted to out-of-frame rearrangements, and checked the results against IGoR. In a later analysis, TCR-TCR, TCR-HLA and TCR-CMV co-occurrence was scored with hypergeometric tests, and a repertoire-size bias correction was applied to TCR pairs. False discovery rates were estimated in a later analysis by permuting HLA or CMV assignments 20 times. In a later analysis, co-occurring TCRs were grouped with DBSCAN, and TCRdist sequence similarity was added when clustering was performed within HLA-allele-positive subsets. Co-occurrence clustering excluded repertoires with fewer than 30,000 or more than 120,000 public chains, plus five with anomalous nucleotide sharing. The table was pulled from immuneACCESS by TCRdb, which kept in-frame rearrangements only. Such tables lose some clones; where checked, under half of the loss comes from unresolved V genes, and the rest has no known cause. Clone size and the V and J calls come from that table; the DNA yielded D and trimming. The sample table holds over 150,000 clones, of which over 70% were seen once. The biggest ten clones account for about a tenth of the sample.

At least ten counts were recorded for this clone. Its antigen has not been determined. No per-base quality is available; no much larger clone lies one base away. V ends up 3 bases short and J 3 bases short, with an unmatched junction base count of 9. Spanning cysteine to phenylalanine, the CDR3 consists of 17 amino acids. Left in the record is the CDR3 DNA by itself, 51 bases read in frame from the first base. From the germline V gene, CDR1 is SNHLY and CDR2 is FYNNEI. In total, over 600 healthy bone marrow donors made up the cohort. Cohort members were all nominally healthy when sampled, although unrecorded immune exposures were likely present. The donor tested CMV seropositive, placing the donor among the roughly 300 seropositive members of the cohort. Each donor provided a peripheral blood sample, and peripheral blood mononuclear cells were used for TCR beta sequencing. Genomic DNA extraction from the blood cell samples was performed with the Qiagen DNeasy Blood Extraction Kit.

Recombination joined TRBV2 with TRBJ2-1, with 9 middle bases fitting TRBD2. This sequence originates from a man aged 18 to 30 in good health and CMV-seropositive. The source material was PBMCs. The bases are TGTGCCAGCAGTGATCAGGTCCAGCGGGGGGTCTACAATGAGCAGTTCTTC. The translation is CASSDQVQRGVYNEQFF.